The sequence of this TCR beta chain was determined in a study of blood T cell repertoires in COVID-19. Looking at the study overall: Researchers got acute and convalescent COVID-19 samples from the United States, Italy and Spain.

The CDR3 spans 13 residues. The ends were cut back, 1 base at V and 7 bases at J, with 10 bases in the middle. In germline, CDR1 is MNHNS, CDR2 SASEGT. Libraries were prepared by immunoSEQ multiplex PCR; TCRdb keeps only in-frame clonotypes and omits some of them. The top ten hold 5.5% to 7.5% of the sample, which has 130,000 to 150,000 clones, over 80% seen once. The chain joins TRBV6-1 to TRBJ1-2; D gene ambiguous. The TCR comes from a man older than 75 with acute or convalescent COVID-19. Sequences were obtained from peripheral blood. The CDR3 is CASSEEGRFGYTF. DNA of the CDR3: TGTGCCAGCAGTGAAGAAGGGAGGTTTGGCTACACCTTC.